This T cell receptor (beta chain) was observed in a study of Graves' ophthalmopathy and Graves' hyperthyroidism. Study details: Peripheral blood sampling occurred at initial diagnosis, before any treatment. General observations from the study: The authors also found most expanded thyroid clonotypes above 0.001 frequency in blood.

Points on this clonotype: Its cognate antigen is unknown. Germline is not matched at one junction end, which may reflect a read error.

From RNA, the CDR3 regions of TCR beta chains were amplified and sequenced. HTBI primers were used in a first-round RT-PCR, which preceded a second-round multiplex PCR. In TCRdb, the multiplex PCR reads were re-called with MiXCR into one record per CDR3 protein. The sample includes hundreds of thousands of distinct CDR3 sequences, 20% to 25% of them seen just once. Stable hyperthyroidism meant no ophthalmopathy within 18 months of follow-up. Eligible hyperthyroidism cases comprised new diagnoses of under 2 months' duration in individuals aged 18 to 65. Germline values: CDR1 MRHNA, CDR2 SNTAGT. The CDR3 spans 15 residues.

V usage is TRBV6-4 and J usage is TRBJ2-2, with D perhaps TRBD1 (6 bases). This clonotype was obtained from a woman under 30 with stable Graves' hyperthyroidism. Some clones in this sample may be carry-over from other donors' samples. Sequencing input: peripheral blood. This CDR3 is CASSDSGQNAGELFF. CDR3 bases: TGTGCCAGCAGTGACTCCGGACAGAACGCCGGGGAGCTGTTTTTT.